One and the same sample provided the 15 T cell receptor beta chains below, sequenced in a study of blood T cell repertoires in COVID-19. Some clones are missing from TCRdb's copy, which holds only in-frame ones; the method was immunoSEQ multiplex PCR. The sample records roughly 280,000 clones, roughly 91% being singletons. Sequencing was performed on PBMCs or T cells enriched from blood (not recorded which). These receptors were obtained from a woman aged 60-75 years who had recovered from COVID-19.

V is TRBV27 and J is TRBJ2-1; 11 bases agree with TRBD2. The V gene's germline CDR1 is MNHEY and CDR2 SMNVEV (reference sequence). The V gene end was trimmed by 6 bases and the J gene end by 6 bases; junction bases not matched to a gene: 4. This CDR3 is 14 amino acids long. CDR3: CASRTSGSGNEQFF. CDR3 nucleotides: TGTGCCAGCAGAACTAGCGGGAGTGGCAATGAGCAGTTCTTC.

The chain uses TRBV5-8 and TRBJ1-4; TRBD1 agrees at 7 bases. The CDR3 extends over 14 amino acids. The V gene end was trimmed by 0 bases and the J gene end by 5 bases; junction bases not matched to a gene: 1. CDR1 is SGHTS, CDR2 YDEGEE, per germline. The DNA for the CDR3 is TGTGCCAGCAGCTTGGGACAGGGCAATGAAAAACTGTTTTTT. It yields the protein CASSLGQGNEKLFF.

V is TRBV2 and J is TRBJ1-6; no clear D. Trimming shortened V by 4 bases and J by 7 bases, and 8 bases separated the two germline ends. The CDR3 is 13 amino acids. Germline V gives CDR1 SNHLY, CDR2 FYNNEI. The CDR3 spells CASSVEQNSPLHF. The CDR3 region has the DNA TGTGCCAGCAGTGTGGAACAGAATTCACCCCTCCACTTT.

CDR3 nucleotides: TGTGCCAGCAGCGTAGCCGGGACTAGCTTAACAAATGAGCAGTTCTTC. Its protein is CASSVAGTSLTNEQFF. The V gene is TRBV9, the J gene TRBJ2-1; 9 bases are a match to TRBD2. CDR3 length equals 16 residues. V was clipped by 0 bases and J by 7 bases; unmatched bases: 8. Looked up from germline, CDR1 is SGDLS and CDR2 is YYNGEE. The whole variable domain, filled in from reference TRBV9 and TRBJ2-1, reads DSGVTQTPKHLITATGQRVTLRCSPRSGDLSVYWYQQSLDQGLQFLIQYYNGEERAKGNILERFSAQQFPDLHSELNLSSLELGDSALYFCASSVAGTSLTNEQFFGPGTRLTVL.

This chain connects TRBV2 to TRBJ2-3; the match to TRBD2 covers 7 bases. The CDR3 is 13 amino acids. V was pared by 6 bases and J by 5 bases, with 5 bases of the junction left unmatched. Germline lookup yields CDR1 SNHLY and CDR2 FYNNEI. The CDR3 coding sequence is TGTGCCAGCAGGGGGGGGATGTTAGATACGCAGTATTTT. The encoded protein is CASRGGMLDTQYF.

The rearrangement uses TRBV6-5 and TRBJ1-5; 11 bases are a match to TRBD1. Germline lookup yields CDR1 MNHEY and CDR2 SVGAGI. Trimming removed 6 bases from V and 5 bases from J; junction bases left unmatched: 6. CDR3 length: 15 amino acids. CDR3 loop: CASRRTGGEDQPQHF. CDR3 sequence (DNA): TGTGCCAGCAGGAGGACAGGGGGCGAAGATCAGCCCCAGCATTTT.

The gene calls are TRBV29-1 and TRBJ2-2; 8 nucleotides line up with TRBD1. With 1 base clipped from V and 7 bases from J, the junction kept 11 bases outside the gene matches. Per the germline V gene, CDR1 is SQVTM and CDR2 is ANQGSEA. CDR3 length: 16 residues. The CDR3 here is CSVEVLRQGRNGELFF. CDR3 sequence (DNA): TGCAGCGTTGAAGTGCTCCGACAGGGGAGGAACGGGGAGCTGTTTTTT.

The chain has TRBV6-1 and TRBJ1-3; D might be TRBD1 (6 bases). The CDR3 is made up of 15 amino acids. Trimming stripped 3 bases from V and 4 bases from J, with 13 bases between. The germline CDR1 and CDR2 sequences are MNHNS and SASEGT. In DNA, the CDR3 is TGTGCCAGCAGTGACACCGCGGGGGCCGGAAACACCATATATTTT. As protein: CASSDTAGAGNTIYF.

The chain employs TRBV7-9 and TRBJ1-5; D possibly corresponds to TRBD1 (5 bases). The germline V gene has CDR1 SEHNR and CDR2 FQNEAQ (reference sequence). Trimming shortened V by 3 bases and J by 4 bases, and 10 bases separated the two germline ends. CDR3 length: 14 residues. The CDR3 nucleotides read TGTGCCAGCAGCTTCGCCGGGGGAAATCAGCCCCAGCATTTT. Its translation is CASSFAGGNQPQHF.

This rearrangement joins TRBV7-9 to TRBJ2-7, with 10 bases matching TRBD2. V was clipped by 5 bases and J by 6 bases; unmatched bases: 7. The CDR3 is 14 residues long. Germline values: CDR1 SEHNR, CDR2 FQNEAQ (reference sequence). CDR3 sequence: CASSPPGLATEQYF. Here the CDR3 DNA reads TGTGCCAGCAGCCCCCCGGGACTAGCGACCGAGCAGTACTTC.

The V gene is TRBV7-9, the J gene TRBJ1-1, with no clear D. The CDR3 extends over 11 amino acids. The ends were cut back, 6 bases at V and 7 bases at J, with 9 bases in the middle. The germline gives CDR1 SEHNR, CDR2 FQNEAQ (reference sequence). The CDR3 nucleotides are TGTGCCAGCAGTAGAGGGCGTGAAGCTTTCTTT. This translates into CASSRGREAFF.

This clone was detected once. The genes are TRBV6-5 and TRBJ1-3; tentatively, D is TRBD1 (5 bases). Trimming took 5 bases from V and 6 from J, leaving 17 bases between them. Germline V gene sequence: CDR1 MNHEY, CDR2 SVGAGI. The CDR3 spans 15 residues. The CDR3 here is CASSPQGPKLNTIYF. The DNA of the CDR3 is TGTGCCAGCAGTCCCCAGGGCCCAAAACTAAACACCATATATTTT.

The genes are TRBV9 and TRBJ2-7; the D gene is possibly TRBD2 (6 bases). Germline V gene lookup returns CDR1 SGDLS and CDR2 YYNGEE. Trimming stripped 2 bases from V and 4 bases from J, with 19 bases between. The CDR3 has 16 amino acids. The CDR3 nucleotides read TGTGCCAGCAGCGTGACCCTGGAGGGCCCGGATTACGAGCAGTACTTC. This codes for CASSVTLEGPDYEQYF. Together with reference TRBV9 and TRBJ2-7, the CDR3 gives the full variable domain: DSGVTQTPKHLITATGQRVTLRCSPRSGDLSVYWYQQSLDQGLQFLIQYYNGEERAKGNILERFSAQQFPDLHSELNLSSLELGDSALYFCASSVTLEGPDYEQYFGPGTRLTVT.

This chain connects TRBV3-1 (or the pseudogene TRBV3-2) to TRBJ1-2, with TRBD1 identical over 7 bases. CDR3 length equals 15 residues. CDR1 and CDR2 from the germline V gene are LGHDT and YNNKEL (reference sequence). V lost 2 bases and J lost 4; bases outside the gene matches: 7. CDR3 region: CASSQTGVLVYGYTF. The CDR3 DNA reads TGTGCCAGCAGCCAAACAGGGGTCCTCGTCTATGGCTACACCTTC.

This clone appeared a single time. The CDR3 loop is CASSQCRFGGANIQYF. DNA of the CDR3: TGCGCCAGCAGTCAATGTCGGTTCGGGGGGGCGAACATTCAGTACTTC. The chain uses TRBV23-1 and TRBJ2-4; 8 bases are a match to TRBD2. TRBV23-1 is an ORF, with its function uncertain. The CDR3 spans 16 residues. The V gene end was trimmed by 1 base and the J gene end by 7 bases; junction bases not matched to a gene: 9.